The T cell receptor beta chain under discussion was sequenced for a study of Ad26.COV2.S vaccination and SARS-CoV-2 variants. Trimming took 2 bases from V and 7 from J, leaving 11 bases between them. Germline loops: CDR1 MNHEY, CDR2 SVGEGT. The CDR3 covers 13 residues. Sequencing was performed with immunoSEQ multiplex PCR; in TCRdb, only in-frame clones are kept and a portion is missing. The data contain 300,000 to 400,000 clones, roughly 90% of them singletons. Regarding treatment: around 19 received Ad26.COV2.S at low or high dose, single or two shots; several received placebo; per-sample allocation not given. Collection of the samples took place on day 63 after the first injection of vaccine or placebo.

The chain has TRBV6-2 or TRBV6-3 and TRBJ1-2; D is ambiguous. The receptor's source is a person aged 18-65 years who received the Ad26.COV2.S COVID-19 vaccine or a placebo. Sequences were derived from peripheral blood, sampled in a trial of Ad26.COV2.S vaccine versus placebo. The chain's CDR3 is CASSYSSTSGYTF. CDR3 DNA: TGTGCCAGCAGTTACAGCAGTACAAGTGGCTACACCTTC.